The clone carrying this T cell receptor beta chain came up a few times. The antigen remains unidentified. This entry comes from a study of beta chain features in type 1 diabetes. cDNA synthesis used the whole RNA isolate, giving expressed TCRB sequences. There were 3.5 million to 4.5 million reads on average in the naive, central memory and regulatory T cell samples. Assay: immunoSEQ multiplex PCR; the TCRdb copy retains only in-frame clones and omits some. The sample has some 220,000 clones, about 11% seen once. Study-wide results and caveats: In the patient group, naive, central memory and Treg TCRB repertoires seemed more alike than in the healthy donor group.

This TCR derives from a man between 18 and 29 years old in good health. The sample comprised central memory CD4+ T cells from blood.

The CDR3 region has the DNA TGTGCCAGCAGCTTAGACAACTATGGCTACACCTTC. It yields the protein CASSLDNYGYTF. The genes are TRBV7-2 and TRBJ1-2, with no clear D. CDR3 length: 12 residues. V was cut by 1 base and J by 2 bases, with 2 bases left in between. Germline V CDR1 and CDR2: SGHTA, FQGNSA.